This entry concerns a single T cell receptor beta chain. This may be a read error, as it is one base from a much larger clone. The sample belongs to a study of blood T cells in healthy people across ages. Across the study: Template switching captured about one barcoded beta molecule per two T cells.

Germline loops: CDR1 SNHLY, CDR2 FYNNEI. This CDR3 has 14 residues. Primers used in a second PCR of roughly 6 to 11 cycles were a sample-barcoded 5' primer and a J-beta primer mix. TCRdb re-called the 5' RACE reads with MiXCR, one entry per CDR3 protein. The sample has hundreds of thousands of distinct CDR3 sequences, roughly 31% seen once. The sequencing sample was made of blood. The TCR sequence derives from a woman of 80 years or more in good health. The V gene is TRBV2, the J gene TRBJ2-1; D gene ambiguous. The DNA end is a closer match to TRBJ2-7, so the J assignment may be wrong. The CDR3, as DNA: TGTGCCAGCAGTGTGTCGGAGCAATACAATGAGCAGTACTTC. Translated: CASSVSEQYNEQYF.